This T cell receptor (beta chain) was sequenced for a study of PD-L1 blockade in urothelial cancer. For the study at large: Patients with male sex and bladder-origin urothelial cancer accounted for about 85% of the roughly 29 enrolled.

Profiled with immunoSEQ multiplex PCR; TCRdb holds only in-frame clones, not every one. This sample has about 25,000 clones, with more than 65% found just once. Time point here: peripheral blood 6 weeks after treatment start. Germline V gives CDR1 LNHDA, CDR2 SQIVND (reference sequence). The CDR3 has 13 amino acids. V was trimmed by 6 bases and J by 7 bases, leaving 14 bases between them. The gene calls are TRBV19 and TRBJ2-3; the D gene is possibly TRBD2 (5 bases). This receptor was obtained from a man aged 65-85 years with urothelial cancer. The sample consisted of PBMCs, taken around atezolizumab (anti-PD-L1) treatment. For the CDR3, the DNA is TGTGCCAGTAGACCCCCCCAGCGGCATACGCAGTATTTT. This gives the protein CASRPPQRHTQYF.